This note documents a single TCR beta chain sequence. Its antigen is as yet unknown. This CDR3 has 15 amino acids. Trimming stripped 2 bases from V and 5 bases from J, with 15 bases between. Per germline, CDR1 SQVTM and CDR2 ANQGSEA. These data belong to a study of CD8+ T cells in alopecia areata. Overall study context: Scoring of treated patients' severity used the percentage of affected scalp area. Broader study findings: Tofacitinib significantly brought down scalp clonality and expanded CD8+ clones among top 100.

Described treatment: oral pan-JAK inhibitor, 5-10 mg twice daily. Extraction and reverse transcription of RNA yielded cDNA as the sequencing template. Assay used: immunoSEQ multiplex PCR; TCRdb lists only in-frame clones, some missing. In the table there are over 150,000 clones, 60% to 70% of which are singletons. The rearrangement uses TRBV29-1 and TRBJ2-2; D assignment may be TRBD1 or TRBD2 (6 bases each). This specimen consisted of CD4+ T cells sorted from blood, obtained at week 4, from a patient treated with tofacitinib. This receptor was identified in a human donor with alopecia areata. This CDR3 is CSVENGTGRTGELFF. Here the CDR3 DNA reads TGCAGCGTTGAAAACGGAACAGGGAGGACCGGGGAGCTGTTTTTT.